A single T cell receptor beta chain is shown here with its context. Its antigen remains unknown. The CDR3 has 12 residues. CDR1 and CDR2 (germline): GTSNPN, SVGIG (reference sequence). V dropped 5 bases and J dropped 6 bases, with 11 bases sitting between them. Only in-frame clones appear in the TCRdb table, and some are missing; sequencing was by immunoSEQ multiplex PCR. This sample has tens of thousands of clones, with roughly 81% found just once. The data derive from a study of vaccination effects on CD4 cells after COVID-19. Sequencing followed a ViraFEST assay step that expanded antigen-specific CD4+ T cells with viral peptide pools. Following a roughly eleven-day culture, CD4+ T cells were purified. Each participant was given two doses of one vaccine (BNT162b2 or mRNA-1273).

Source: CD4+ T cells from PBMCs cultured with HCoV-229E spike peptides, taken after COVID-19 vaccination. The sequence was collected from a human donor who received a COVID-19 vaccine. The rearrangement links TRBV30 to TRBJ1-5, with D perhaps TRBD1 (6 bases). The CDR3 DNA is TGTGCCTGGTCGCAAGGGGGTCAGCCCCAGCATTTT. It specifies CAWSQGGQPQHF.